This record concerns one T cell receptor beta chain sequence. It has no known antigen specificity. No much larger clone is present one base from it, and per-base qualities are unavailable. For CDR1 and CDR2, the germline V gene lists MDHEN and SYDVKM. The CDR3 sequence holds 13 residues, the cysteine and phenylalanine included. The only DNA kept is the CDR3, 39 bases in frame from the first base. Trimming removed 3 bases from V and 0 bases from J, leaving 5 bases between the germline ends. This sample was taken from a study of OX40 agonist ivuxolimab in advanced cancers. At the level of the whole study: Ivuxolimab was an agonistic, fully human IgG2 monoclonal antibody directed against OX40 (CD134), a costimulatory receptor. Intravenous ivuxolimab was administered to patients every 2 weeks at six dose levels: 0.01, 0.1, 0.3, 1.5, 3 and 10 mg/kg. The paper describes the monotherapy dose-escalation part (N ≈ 51 patients) of the phase I trial of ivuxolimab. Partial responses occurred in three dose-escalation patients, of whom one had hepatocellular carcinoma and two had cutaneous melanoma. The purpose of peripheral TCRbeta sequencing was to test whether ivuxolimab changed TCR sequence diversity and led to clonal T-cell expansion. Of the roughly 51 patients in dose escalation, 19 had hepatocellular carcinoma, some 15 had melanoma, 9 had renal cell carcinoma and 9 had head and neck cancer. A male proportion of 75% to 85% and a mean age of around 60 years, ranging from 23 to 79, were recorded for the dose-escalation cohort. Prior anti-PD-1, anti-PD-L1 or anti-CTLA-4 therapy was permitted, and checkpoint inhibitors had been received by roughly 40% of dose-escalation patients. What the research found in general, with its limitations: At doses from 0.1 to 3.0 mg/kg, clonal expansion was seen in both CD4+ and CD8+ blood T cells between baseline and week 6. Low levels of normalized T-cell clonal expansion were also seen in some patients who did not respond. Which antigens the clonally expanded peripheral T cells were specific for was not determined. After ivuxolimab, expanded clones were on average more numerous among CD8+ T cells than among CD4+ T cells. In the 0.1-3.0 mg/kg groups, partial responders were among the patients with the lowest normalized peripheral clonal expansion, particularly in CD8+ T cells.

The trial excluded patients who had a history of autoimmune disease or who were on systemic immunosuppression. Peripheral blood for TCR sequencing was drawn from every dose cohort at baseline, at cycle 4 day 1 and at cycle 7 day 1. Samples were obtained from an open-label, multicenter, first-in-human phase I dose-escalation trial of ivuxolimab. The trial enrolled adults with locally advanced or metastatic head and neck squamous cell, hepatocellular, melanoma or renal cell carcinoma. Before TCR sequencing, CD4+ T cells and CD8+ T cells from peripheral blood were sorted into separate populations. Genomic DNA was extracted from sorted cells for sequencing of the TCRbeta CDR3 region. The immunoSEQ Assay was used to sequence the TCRbeta CDR3 regions. The clones in this table, taken by TCRdb from immuneACCESS, are in-frame only. Not every clone is retained; where verified, under half of the shortfall comes from an unresolved V gene, and the cause of the rest is unknown. The sample contains 60,000 to 70,000 clones, approximately 85% of them found a single time. The leading ten clones occupy about 0.42% of the sample.

Specimen: CD4+ or CD8+ T cells sorted from blood, collected in a trial of the OX40 agonist ivuxolimab. The source of this sequence is an adult with an advanced solid tumor such as melanoma, head and neck, liver or kidney cancer. The chain is made from TRBV28 and TRBJ1-1, with the D gene too uncertain to name. Read as DNA, the sequence is TGTGCCAGCAGTTTTACGGTGAACACTGAAGCTTTCTTT. Its coded protein is CASSFTVNTEAFF.